Listed below are T cell receptor beta chains from one sample, sequenced in a study of read filtering for tumor transcriptome and immune sequencing. MiXCR, applied by TCRdb to the reads, yields one record per CDR3 protein. This table has some 62,000 distinct CDR3 sequences, about 14% appearing once. Sequenced sample: a population of CD138-negative cells sorted from bone marrow. These receptors all come from a donor at least 40 years old with multiple myeloma. Both conserved end residues are part of each CDR3. The D gene is left open where the match is weak. A row's size may be missing; if present it is once, few, many or a size class.

V: TRBV4-1
J: TRBJ2-3
size: many
D: TRBD2
DNA: TGCGCCAGCAGCCAGGGTTATGGGGCTGCGGGAGGAAGCACAGATACGCAGTATTTT
CDR3: CASSQGYGAAGGSTDTQYF

V: TRBV29-1
J: TRBJ2-7
size: large
D: -
DNA: TGCAGCGTTGAGGGCAGGCCCCCCTACGAGCAGTACTTC
CDR3: CSVEGRPPYEQYF

V: TRBV20-1
J: TRBJ2-1
size: many
D: TRBD2
DNA: TGCAGTGCACCGGAGGGTACTAGCGACTACAATGAGCAGTTCTTC
CDR3: CSAPEGTSDYNEQFF

V: TRBV12-5
J: TRBJ2-1
size: many
D: -
DNA: TGTGCTAGTGGTTTGGAACCAGGAGGTGAGCAGTTCTTC
CDR3: CASGLEPGGEQFF

V: TRBV27
J: TRBJ1-1
size: few
D: -
DNA: TGTGCCAGCAGTTTCGTGCGGTTCACTGAAGCTTTCTTT
CDR3: CASSFVRFTEAFF

V: TRBV6-8
J: TRBJ2-5
size: -
D: TRBD2
DNA: TGTGCCAGCAGTGGGACTAGCCCCCAAGAGACCCAGTACTTC
CDR3: CASSGTSPQETQYF

V: TRBV24-1
J: TRBJ1-4
size: many
D: -
DNA: TGTGCCACCAGTGATGGGTTGAGGACGACTAATGAAAAACTGTTTTTT
CDR3: CATSDGLRTTNEKLFF

V: TRBV30
J: TRBJ1-5
size: few
D: -
DNA: TGTGCCTGGAGTGATTTGGATCAGCCCCAGCATTTT
CDR3: CAWSDLDQPQHF

V: TRBV7-9
J: TRBJ2-3
size: many
D: -
DNA: TGTGCCAGCAGCTTACAAGCGACTACAGATACGCAGTATTTT
CDR3: CASSLQATTDTQYF

V: TRBV3-1
J: TRBJ1-4
size: many
D: TRBD1
DNA: TGTGCCAGCAGCCAAGAGGGGCCGGGACAGACTAATGAAAAACTGTTTTTT
CDR3: CASSQEGPGQTNEKLFF

V: TRBV6-6
J: TRBJ2-2
size: many
D: -
DNA: TGTGCCGGCTCGGGGGTCTACACCGGGGAGCTGTTTTTT
CDR3: CAGSGVYTGELFF

V: TRBV7-3
J: TRBJ2-2
size: many
D: TRBD2
DNA: TGTGCCAGCAGCTTAAACTTCATGGGGACTAGCGGGAGACGCACCGGGGAGCTGTTTTTT
CDR3: CASSLNFMGTSGRRTGELFF

V: TRBV25-1
J: TRBJ1-2
size: few
D: -
DNA: TGTGCCAGCAGTGAATATCCAGGGGACTATGGCTACACCTTC
CDR3: CASSEYPGDYGYTF

V: TRBV11-2
J: TRBJ2-7
size: -
D: -
DNA: TGTGCCAGCAGGAGGAGGCACGAGCAGTACTTC
CDR3: CASRRRHEQYF

V: TRBV11-2
J: TRBJ2-1
size: many
D: TRBD2
DNA: TGTGCCAGCAGCCGATCCGGGACTATGAACAATGAGCAGTTCTTC
CDR3: CASSRSGTMNNEQFF

V: TRBV30
J: TRBJ1-1
size: many
D: -
DNA: TGTGCCTGGAGTGAATCCGGGAAGAACACTGAAGCTTTCTTT
CDR3: CAWSESGKNTEAFF

V: TRBV2
J: TRBJ2-1
size: many
D: TRBD2
DNA: TGTGCCAGCAGTGGGGATAGCGGGAGTAAGCAGTTCTTC
CDR3: CASSGDSGSKQFF

V: TRBV3-1
J: TRBJ2-2
size: -
D: TRBD2
DNA: TGTGCCAGCAGCGTAATAGCGGGAAACACCGGGGAGCTGTTTTTT
CDR3: CASSVIAGNTGELFF

V: TRBV7-2
J: TRBJ2-5
size: many
D: -
DNA: TGTGCCAGCAGCTTCAGGGGAAGAAGAGAGACCCAGTACTTC
CDR3: CASSFRGRRETQYF

V: TRBV13
J: TRBJ2-1
size: many
D: TRBD2
DNA: TGTGCCAGCAGCTTAGGCCGGACTAGCGGGAGGGCCGCCGAGCAGTTCTTC
CDR3: CASSLGRTSGRAAEQFF

V: TRBV28
J: TRBJ1-5
size: many
D: -
DNA: TGTGCCAGCAGTTTGGCAGGGGATGGCAATCAGCCCCAGCATTTT
CDR3: CASSLAGDGNQPQHF

V: TRBV20-1
J: TRBJ2-1
size: few
D: -
DNA: TGCAGTGGGAGGCAGGCGCCATACAATGAGCAGTCCTTC
CDR3: CSGRQAPYNEQSF

V: TRBV19
J: TRBJ2-1
size: many
D: TRBD2
DNA: TGTGCCAGTTCACTAGCGGGATACAATGAGCAGTTCTTC
CDR3: CASSLAGYNEQFF

V: TRBV19
J: TRBJ2-1
size: many
D: TRBD2
DNA: TGTGCCAGTAAGGAGTCGGGACTAGCGGGAGATGAGCAGTTCTTC
CDR3: CASKESGLAGDEQFF

V: TRBV29-1
J: TRBJ2-3
size: many
D: -
DNA: TGCAGCGTTGTGCGGCCGGGGTCAGATACGCAGTATTTT
CDR3: CSVVRPGSDTQYF